The TCR beta chain under discussion was sequenced for a study of shared clonotypes between healthy human individuals (dated by TCRdb to about 2020). About the study as a whole: The cohort comprised a couple of women and a few men aged 18 to 49 years. The study deeply sequenced blood TCR repertoires of several healthy adults to estimate repertoire size and the extent of clonotype sharing between individuals. Each donor's leukapheresis produced roughly between about 0.8 and 8.9 billion PBMCs. To increase sequencing depth and limit assay-specific biases, TCR repertoire library preparation and sequencing were carried out by different laboratories using diverse techniques. For each donor, CD4 naive and CD4 memory were each run on three plates, CD8 naive on two plates, and CD8 memory on one plate. Study-wide findings and limitations: Estimated clonotype richness was generally larger for naive than for memory subsets. Sampling was limited to blood, and TCR repertoires in tissue likely differ from TCR repertoires in blood. When several donors were compared, the shared fraction of clonotypes was about 5.2% for naive CD4, around 3.6% for naive CD8, 2% to 2.5% for memory CD4, and 0.35% to 0.4% for memory CD8. Rarefaction of sorted-subset datasets indicated incomplete sequencing despite the large sequencing depth. Pairwise subsampling indicated that sequencing depth was expected to affect the degree of clonotype sharing among donors. Clonotypes shared by all four sorted-subset donors showed higher generation probabilities than non-shared clonotypes. Because the study included only a small number of donors, the genetic and exposure-history diversity represented was limited.

CD8 naive samples consisted of CD45RO-negative cells that were positively selected for CCR7, yielding a CD45RA+CCR7+ population without TemRA cells. Donors were healthy HIV-negative adults with no recently reported acute infections or vaccinations. Only Caucasian adults living in Nashville, Tennessee, USA were represented among the donors. After blood collection by leukapheresis, PBMCs were isolated using Ficoll-Histopaque density gradient centrifugation and then cryopreserved in the vapor phase of liquid nitrogen. Purity and quantity of every magnetically sorted T cell population were checked by analytical flow cytometry. From each sorted fraction, genomic DNA was isolated and quantified by UV absorbance on a Nanodrop 2000c. This clone was recorded once. The antigen it binds to is not known. No much larger clone is present one base from it, and per-base qualities are unavailable. Using the deep immunoSEQ assay, TCR CDR3 regions were amplified from genomic DNA by multiplex PCR. Genomic DNA extracted from each cell subset was distributed evenly over all wells of several immunoSEQ 96-well plates, and each plate served as one replicate. Each replicate PCR for sorted subsets received around 200 ng genomic DNA, equal to tens of thousands of T cell genomes. Purified libraries were quantified with a Qubit 3.0 fluorometer, sized on a Bioanalyzer 2100, and re-quantified with the KAPA Library Quantification kit. Each immunoSEQ 96-well plate was sequenced on its own single-read 150-cycle Illumina NextSeq 550 flow cell. As for the authors' bioinformatics: Because only junctional sequences without quality scores were contained in the immunoSEQ output, filtering matching that applied to full-length reads could not be performed. To assign V/J genes and CDR3, sequences were annotated against IMGT germline references using PyIR, a Python wrapper for IgBLAST v1.9. Reads were removed for weak V/J assignments (E-value above 1e-6), missing CDR3, stop codons, out-of-frame junctions, or ambiguous translated residues. A V3J clonotype was defined by an identical inferred V gene, J gene, and CDR3 amino acid sequence. To compute the percentage overlap between repertoires, the number of shared unique clonotypes was divided by the size of the smaller repertoire. RTK rarefaction, the Chao1 estimator, and Recon v2.1 estimates of unobserved clonotypes were used to assess repertoire richness. Generation probabilities were computed with OLGA for all TCRbeta clonotypes obtained by the gDNA method from several donors. What TCRdb holds here is the immuneACCESS table cut down to in-frame rearrangements. Part of the clones is not present; checked against another copy, under half of the missing clones reflect an unresolved V gene, and the others are unexplained. V, J and clone size are taken as reported in that table, and D and trimming were inferred from the DNA itself. For this sample there are approximately 2,200,000 clones; approximately 94% appear just once. The ten largest clones take up 1.7% of the sample.

CDR1 and CDR2 are drawn from the germline V gene: KGHSH, LQKENI. Measured from the cysteine to the phenylalanine, the CDR3 is 13 residues long. Solely the CDR3 DNA is kept, with 39 bases framed from the first base. The V and J ends are trimmed by 0 bases and 2 bases, leaving 4 bases between them. Sequencing was done on a sample of naive CD8+ T cells from PBMCs. The cell subset or site label, as the study defines it: CD45RA+CCR7+. The sequence links TRBV18 to TRBJ1-1; the D segment cannot be called with confidence. This sequence originates from a young man in good health. Some clones in this sample may be carry-over from other donors' samples. The CDR3 region reads CASSPPGNTEAFF. The bases are TGTGCCAGCTCACCACCGGGTAACACTGAAGCTTTCTTT.